This TCR beta chain was found in a study of blood T cell repertoires in COVID-19. Study in general: Specimens from acute and convalescent COVID-19 originated in the United States, Italy and Spain. From T cells, B-cell-depleted T cells, or PBMCs came the material, which was cDNA or gDNA.

The V gene lost 1 base and the J gene lost 5 bases, with 16 bases spanning the gap. Germline V CDR1 and CDR2: SGHDT, YYEEEE. This CDR3 spans 16 amino acids. Source study methods: Counts of nucleated cells, estimated from reference gene primer amplification, were obtained. The table came from immunoSEQ multiplex PCR; TCRdb's copy has only in-frame clones and leaves some out. V and J calls and clone size are those listed in that table; D and trimming were worked out from the DNA. This table holds hundreds of thousands of clones, roughly 82% found once. This clonotype was sampled from a woman aged 70 to 79 with acute or convalescent COVID-19. V and J are TRBV5-6 and TRBJ1-5; perhaps TRBD1 as D (6 bases). The sample consisted of peripheral blood. The CDR3 DNA is TGTGCCAGCAGCTTGAACGGCAGGGGCTACGATCAGCCCCAGCATTTT. It encodes CASSLNGRGYDQPQHF.